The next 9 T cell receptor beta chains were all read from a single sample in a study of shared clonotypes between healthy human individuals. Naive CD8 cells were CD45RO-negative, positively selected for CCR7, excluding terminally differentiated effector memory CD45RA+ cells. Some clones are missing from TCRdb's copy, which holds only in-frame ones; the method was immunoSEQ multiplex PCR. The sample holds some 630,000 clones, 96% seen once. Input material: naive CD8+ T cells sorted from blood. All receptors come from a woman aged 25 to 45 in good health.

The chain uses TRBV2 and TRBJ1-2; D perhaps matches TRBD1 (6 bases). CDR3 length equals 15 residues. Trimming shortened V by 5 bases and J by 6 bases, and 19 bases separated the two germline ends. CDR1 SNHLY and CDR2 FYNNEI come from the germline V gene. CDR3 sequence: CASSPKTGGRDGYTF. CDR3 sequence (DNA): TGTGCCAGCAGTCCAAAAACGGGGGGCAGGGATGGCTACACCTTC.

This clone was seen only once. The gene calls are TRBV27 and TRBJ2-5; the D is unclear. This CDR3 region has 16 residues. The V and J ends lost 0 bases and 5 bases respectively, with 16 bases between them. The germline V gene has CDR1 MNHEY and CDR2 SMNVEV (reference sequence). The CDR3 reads CASSLSIVPSKETQYF. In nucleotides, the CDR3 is TGTGCCAGCAGTTTATCGATTGTTCCTAGTAAGGAGACCCAGTACTTC.

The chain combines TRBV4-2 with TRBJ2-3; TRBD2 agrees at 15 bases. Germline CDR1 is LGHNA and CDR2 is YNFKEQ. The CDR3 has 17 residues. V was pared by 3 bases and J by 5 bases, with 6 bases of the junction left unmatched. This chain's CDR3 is CASSQGLAGGREDTQYF. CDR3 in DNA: TGTGCCAGCAGCCAGGGACTAGCGGGAGGACGGGAAGATACGCAGTATTTT.

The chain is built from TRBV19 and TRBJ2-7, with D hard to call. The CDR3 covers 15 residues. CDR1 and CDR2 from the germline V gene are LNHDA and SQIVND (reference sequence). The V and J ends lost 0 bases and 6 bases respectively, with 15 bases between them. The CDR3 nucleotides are TGTGCCAGTAGTATAGATCTCGGGCTAGTATCCGAGCAGTACTTC. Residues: CASSIDLGLVSEQYF.

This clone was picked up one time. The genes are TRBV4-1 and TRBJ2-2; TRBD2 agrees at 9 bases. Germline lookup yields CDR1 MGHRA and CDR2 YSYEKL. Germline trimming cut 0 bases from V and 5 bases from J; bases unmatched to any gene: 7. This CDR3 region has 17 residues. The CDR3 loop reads CASSQDPREGRTGELFF. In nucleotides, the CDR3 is TGCGCCAGCAGCCAAGACCCGCGGGAGGGCCGTACCGGGGAGCTGTTTTTT.

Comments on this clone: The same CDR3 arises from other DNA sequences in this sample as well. The CDR3 region has the DNA TGTGCCAGCAGCTTGGGTAGCGGGAGAGAGACCCAGTACTTC. It is translated as CASSLGSGRETQYF. The gene calls are TRBV5-6 and TRBJ2-5; TRBD2 matches at 9 bases. J gave up 4 bases and V 0 bases, and 1 base lay outside the gene matches. Germline V gene sequence: CDR1 SGHDT, CDR2 YYEEEE. The CDR3 has 14 residues. Using reference TRBV5-6 and TRBJ2-5 for the parts outside the CDR3, the full variable domain is DAGVTQSPTHLIKTRGQQVTLRCSPKSGHDTVSWYQQALGQGPQFIFQYYEEEERQRGNFPDRFSGHQFPNYSSELNVNALLLGDSALYLCASSLGSGRETQYFGPGTRLLVL.

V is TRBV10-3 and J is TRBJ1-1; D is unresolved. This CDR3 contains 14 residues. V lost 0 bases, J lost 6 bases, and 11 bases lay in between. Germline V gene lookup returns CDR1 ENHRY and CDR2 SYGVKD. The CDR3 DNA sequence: TGTGCCATCAGTGAGTCTTCCGGGGAGGCTGAAGCTTTCTTT. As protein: CAISESSGEAEAFF.

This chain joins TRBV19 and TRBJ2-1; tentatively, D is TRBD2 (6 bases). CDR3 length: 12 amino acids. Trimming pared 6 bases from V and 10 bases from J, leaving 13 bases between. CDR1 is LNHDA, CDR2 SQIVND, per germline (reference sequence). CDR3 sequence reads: CASRGEAWEQFF. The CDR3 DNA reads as TGTGCCAGTAGAGGGGAGGCCTGGGAGCAGTTCTTC.

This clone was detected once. Here the CDR3 reads CASSYDSSYEQYF. In DNA form, the CDR3 reads TGTGCCAGCAGTTACGACAGTTCCTACGAGCAGTACTTC. The chain recombines TRBV6-6 with TRBJ2-7, with a possible D match to TRBD1 (5 bases). The CDR3 is 13 residues long. Per the germline V gene, CDR1 is MNHNY and CDR2 is SVGAGI (reference sequence). The V end was cut by 2 bases, the J end by 1 base, with 6 bases between.